The 32 T cell receptor beta chains listed next were all sequenced from one sample in a study of blood T cells in healthy people across ages. It was with a sample-barcoded 5' primer and a J-beta primer mix that a second PCR of roughly 6 to 12 cycles was run. MiXCR, applied by TCRdb to the 5' RACE reads, yields one record per CDR3 protein. The sample yields about 570,000 distinct CDR3 sequences, roughly 28% seen once. The sample was blood. The receptor source for this set is a woman in her 70s in good health.

A word on this clonotype: This may arise from a read error, as a much more abundant clone is one base away. In this CDR3 the conserved last residue, phenylalanine or tryptophan, is missing, so a read error is likely. This chain's CDR3 is CASSRTAQETQYL. In DNA, the CDR3 is TGTGCCAGCAGTCGGACAGCCCAAGAGACCCAGTACCTC. The rearrangement uses TRBV6-2 or TRBV6-3 and TRBJ2-5; D may be TRBD1 (6 bases). Trimming removed 5 bases from V and 1 base from J, with 8 bases in between. CDR1 is MNHEY and CDR2 is SVGEGT in the germline V gene. There are 13 residues in the CDR3.

In this sample, this clonotype turned up a few times. CDR3 sequence: CASSPGPIEETQYF. The CDR3 DNA is TGTGCCAGCAGTCCCGGGCCGATAGAAGAGACCCAGTACTTC. The genes are TRBV6-5 and TRBJ2-5; D gene ambiguous. Germline lookup yields CDR1 MNHEY and CDR2 SVGAGI. The CDR3 is 14 residues long. Trimming shortened V by 5 bases and J by 3 bases, and 13 bases separated the two germline ends.

This chain links TRBV7-9 with TRBJ2-7; no clear D. CDR1 is SEHNR and CDR2 is FQNEAQ in the germline V gene (reference sequence). CDR3 length: 12 residues. Trimming took 8 bases from V and 5 from J, leaving 13 bases between them. CDR3: CASGWGFHEQYF. The CDR3 DNA follows: TGTGCCAGCGGGTGGGGATTCCACGAGCAGTACTTC.

The V gene is TRBV9, the J gene TRBJ1-1; 8 bases are shared with TRBD1. Per the germline V gene, CDR1 is SGDLS and CDR2 is YYNGEE. J gave up 4 bases and V 4 bases, and 9 bases lay outside the gene matches. The CDR3 runs 15 residues. CDR3 in DNA: TGTGCCAGCAGCCCCCACGGACAGGGTGGCACTGAAGCTTTCTTT. It yields the protein CASSPHGQGGTEAFF. Based on the CDR3 plus reference TRBV9 and TRBJ1-1, the full variable domain is DSGVTQTPKHLITATGQRVTLRCSPRSGDLSVYWYQQSLDQGLQFLIQYYNGEERAKGNILERFSAQQFPDLHSELNLSSLELGDSALYFCASSPHGQGGTEAFFGQGTRLTVV.

The CDR3 spells CASSPSGLGRRTEAFF. CDR3 coding DNA: TGTGCCAGCTCACCGTCGGGGTTGGGGCGGCGAACTGAAGCTTTCTTT. This chain connects TRBV18 to TRBJ1-1, with D possibly being TRBD1 (5 bases). The CDR3 covers 16 residues. In germline, CDR1 is KGHSH, CDR2 LQKENI. V lost 3 bases, J lost 5 bases, and 19 bases lay in between.

A few counts support this clonotype. This rearrangement joins TRBV11-2 to TRBJ1-1; D uncertain. CDR1 is SGHAT and CDR2 is FQNNGV in the germline V gene. V dropped 5 bases and J dropped 10 bases, with 14 bases sitting between them. The CDR3 is 12 amino acids. The CDR3 protein is CASSQSQGRAFF. The CDR3 nucleotides read TGTGCCAGCAGCCAGTCCCAAGGGCGAGCTTTCTTT.

This clonotype has just a few counts. V gene TRBV12-3 or TRBV12-4 combines with J gene TRBJ1-6; a possible D gene is TRBD1 (5 bases). The V and J ends lost 2 bases and 10 bases respectively, with 9 bases between them. The CDR3 loop spans 13 amino acids. As DNA, the CDR3 is TGTGCCAGCAGTTTAAGTGGGGGATCACCCCTCCACTTT. This translates into CASSLSGGSPLHF.

This clonotype has a handful of counts. The rearrangement joins TRBV27 to TRBJ1-5, with 8 bases matching TRBD1. The CDR3 totals 14 residues. J lost 4 bases, V lost 2 bases, and 1 base had no gene match. Germline lookup yields CDR1 MNHEY and CDR2 SMNVEV (reference sequence). CDR3 residues: CASSLQGANQPQHF. CDR3 DNA sequence: TGTGCCAGCAGTTTACAGGGGGCGAATCAGCCCCAGCATTTT.

The CDR3 region is CASSISRGGTTNEQFF. Written as DNA, the CDR3 is TGTGCCAGTAGTATATCACGCGGGGGGACGACCAATGAGCAGTTCTTC. The rearrangement links TRBV19 to TRBJ2-1; 8 positions match TRBD2. The trim removed 2 bases at V and 6 bases at J, leaving 9 bases unmatched. This CDR3 is built from 16 residues. Germline V gene sequence: CDR1 LNHDA, CDR2 SQIVND (reference sequence). Using reference TRBV19 and TRBJ2-1 for the parts outside the CDR3, the full variable domain is DGGITQSPKYLFRKEGQNVTLSCEQNLNHDAMYWYRQDPGQGLRLIYYSQIVNDFQKGDIAEGYSVSREKKESFPLTVTSAQKNPTAFYLCASSISRGGTTNEQFFGPGTRLTVL.

The rearrangement uses TRBV7-9 and TRBJ2-5, with 7 bases matching TRBD1. Germline CDR1 reads SEHNR; CDR2 reads FQNEAQ (reference sequence). This CDR3 is built from 13 residues. Unmatched junction bases numbered 7, after V lost 5 bases and J lost 7 bases. The CDR3 region is CASSVTGDRTQYF. In nucleotides, the CDR3 is TGTGCCAGCAGCGTTACAGGGGACCGGACCCAGTACTTC.

V usage is TRBV7-9 and J usage is TRBJ1-5, with 9 bases matching TRBD1. This CDR3 is built from 14 residues. The germline V gene encodes CDR1 SEHNR and CDR2 FQNEAQ (reference sequence). V was pared by 4 bases and J by 6 bases, with 4 bases of the junction left unmatched. In DNA, the CDR3 is TGTGCCAGCAGCTCCGGGACAGGGACTCAGCCCCAGCATTTT. It codes for CASSSGTGTQPQHF.

The chain recombines TRBV20-1 with TRBJ1-3, with a tentative D call TRBD1 (6 bases). From germline, CDR1 is DFQATT and CDR2 SNEGSKA (reference sequence). The CDR3 has 14 amino acids. V was shortened by 2 bases and J by 3 bases, with 11 bases between the two germline ends. The CDR3 is CSARQGRDGNTIYF. Here the CDR3 DNA reads TGCAGTGCTAGACAGGGGAGGGATGGAAACACCATATATTTT.

The J gene is TRBJ2-5, the V gene TRBV7-2; D is possibly TRBD2 (6 bases). The CDR3 runs 17 residues. Germline CDR1 and CDR2: SGHTA and FQGNSA. V was pared by 1 base and J by 1 base, with 16 bases between. DNA of the CDR3: TGTGCCAGCAGCTTAGTCCCCCAACCGGGACTCCAAGAGACCCAGTACTTC. Its protein product is CASSLVPQPGLQETQYF. Looking up the rest from reference TRBV7-2 and TRBJ2-5 gives the full variable domain: GAGVSQSPSNKVTEKGKDVELRCDPISGHTALYWYRQSLGQGLEFLIYFQGNSAPDKSGLPSDRFSAERTGGSVSTLTIQRTQQEDSAVYLCASSLVPQPGLQETQYFGPGTRLLVL.

This clonotype was counted ten times or more. The rearrangement uses TRBV9 and TRBJ1-4; weak D call: TRBD1 (5 bases). The V and J ends lost 3 bases and 8 bases respectively, with 14 bases between them. The CDR3 has 14 residues. Germline CDR1 reads SGDLS; CDR2 reads YYNGEE. The CDR3 sequence is CASSADQGKEKLFF. The CDR3 DNA is TGTGCCAGCAGCGCTGACCAGGGTAAAGAAAAACTGTTTTTT.

This clonotype has more than one count but fewer than ten. The chain uses TRBV20-1 and TRBJ1-5; D uncertain. Deletions cut 6 bases from V and 4 bases from J, with 13 bases between. CDR3 length: 13 amino acids. Germline assignment: CDR1 DFQATT and CDR2 SNEGSKA (reference sequence). The CDR3 DNA reads TGCAGTGCGGAAGAGGAGGTTAATCAGCCCCAGCATTTT. The encoded protein is CSAEEEVNQPQHF.

This clonotype was seen a handful of times. This chain joins TRBV12-3 or TRBV12-4 and TRBJ1-1; 7 bases agree with TRBD1. With V trimmed by 1 base and J by 7 bases, 6 bases remained unmatched. This CDR3 has 14 residues. The CDR3 here is CASSLDRGFGEAFF. The CDR3 DNA reads TGTGCCAGCAGTTTAGACAGGGGTTTTGGTGAAGCTTTCTTT.

The chain carries TRBV20-1 and TRBJ2-7; tentatively, D is TRBD2 (5 bases). Trimming cost V 5 bases and J 7 bases, with 24 bases left between them. Germline CDR1 DFQATT, CDR2 SNEGSKA (reference sequence). This CDR3 spans 15 amino acids. The DNA for the CDR3 is TGCAGTGCTCGCCCCCCGCGGACTGCTCCTGGAGAGCAGTACTTC. This translates into CSARPPRTAPGEQYF.

The rearrangement joins TRBV29-1 to TRBJ2-5, with D hard to call. This CDR3 spans 13 amino acids. CDR1 is SQVTM and CDR2 is ANQGSEA in the germline V gene. V gave up 6 bases and J gave up 1 base, with 12 bases separating them. CDR3 sequence (DNA): TGCAGCGTAGCACCTGGGTCCCAAGAGACCCAGTACTTC. This encodes CSVAPGSQETQYF.

The chain carries TRBV5-1 and TRBJ1-1; 11 bases are a match to TRBD1. The CDR3 is 16 residues long. In germline, CDR1 is SGHRS, CDR2 YFSETQ. V dropped 5 bases and J dropped 1; count of bases not matched to a gene: 7. CDR3 residues: CASSLGDRGRNTEAFF. CDR3 sequence (DNA): TGCGCCAGCAGTCTCGGGGACAGGGGGAGGAACACTGAAGCTTTCTTT.

This clonotype was seen a handful of times. The V and J genes are TRBV10-3 and TRBJ1-2; D perhaps matches TRBD1 (6 bases). The V and J ends lost 7 bases and 2 bases respectively, with 11 bases between them. This CDR3 contains 13 residues. Germline CDR1 and CDR2: ENHRY and SYGVKD. CDR3 sequence reads: CAIMEGDNYGYTF. The DNA of the CDR3 is TGTGCCATCATGGAGGGGGACAACTATGGCTACACCTTC.

The chain is built from TRBV18 and TRBJ2-5; the D is unclear. The CDR3 contains 15 residues. Germline assignment: CDR1 KGHSH and CDR2 LQKENI. Trimming pared 3 bases from V and 5 bases from J, leaving 16 bases between. CDR3 protein: CASSPGVGPEETQYF. For the CDR3, the DNA is TGTGCCAGCTCACCGGGCGTAGGGCCAGAGGAGACCCAGTACTTC.

The table lists this clonotype with a count of one. CDR3 sequence: CASSHGWTQETQYF. The CDR3 DNA reads TGTGCCAGCAGCCATGGGTGGACCCAAGAGACCCAGTACTTC. The V and J genes are TRBV7-2 and TRBJ2-5; D is ambiguous. This CDR3 has 14 amino acids. Germline V gene data show CDR1 as SGHTA and CDR2 as FQGNSA. Trimming left V 5 bases short and J 1 base short, with 11 bases between.

This clonotype was counted once. The chain has TRBV7-2 and TRBJ2-6, with D possibly matching TRBD2 (7 bases). This CDR3 is built from 15 residues. Germline-derived CDR1 and CDR2 are SGHTA and FQGNSA. V was trimmed by 8 bases and J by 0 bases, leaving 11 bases between them. CDR3 sequence (DNA): TGTGCCAGCGGGAGGGGGATCTCTGGGGCCAACGTCCTGACTTTC. It encodes CASGRGISGANVLTF.

This clonotype has more than one count but fewer than ten. The chain employs TRBV7-2 and TRBJ1-2; 8 positions agree with TRBD1. The V segment lost 4 bases and the J segment 8 bases; nucleotides outside the gene matches: 9. The length of the CDR3 is 14 residues. CDR1 and CDR2 from the germline V gene are SGHTA and FQGNSA. For the CDR3, the DNA is TGTGCCAGCAGCTCCAACAGGGGGGATTTAGGCTACACCTTC. Protein sequence: CASSSNRGDLGYTF.

The chain links TRBV6-2 or TRBV6-3 to TRBJ2-1; TRBD2 aligns across 9 bases. V shed 5 bases and J 4 bases; nucleotides not matched to a gene: 12. Germline CDR1 MNHEY, CDR2 SVGEGT. The CDR3 spans 17 residues. As DNA, the CDR3 is TGTGCCAGCAGTCAACGCTATTTGCGGGAGGGATACAATGAGCAGTTCTTC. It specifies CASSQRYLREGYNEQFF.

This clonotype was seen a handful of times. The chain employs TRBV7-6 and TRBJ2-4; no reliable D call. The CDR3 length is 14 residues. Trimming removed 1 base from V and 0 bases from J, with 4 bases in between. The germline V gene encodes CDR1 SGHVS and CDR2 FNYEAQ. Here the CDR3 reads CASSLVAAKNIQYF. The CDR3 DNA reads TGTGCCAGCAGCTTAGTCGCAGCCAAAAACATTCAGTACTTC.

The CDR3 DNA sequence: TGTGCCAGCAGTTTCGGCCGGGTCGGAATCCAAGAGACCCAGTACTTC. Its protein product is CASSFGRVGIQETQYF. The chain couples TRBV12-3 or TRBV12-4 to TRBJ2-5; D gene unclear. The CDR3 has 16 amino acids. Deletions cut 3 bases from V and 1 base from J, with 15 bases between.

V gene TRBV6-1 combines with J gene TRBJ2-6; 9 bases are a match to TRBD1. The V segment lost 5 bases and the J segment 3 bases; nucleotides outside the gene matches: 17. Germline V gives CDR1 MNHNS, CDR2 SASEGT. This CDR3 contains 20 residues. CDR3 in DNA: TGTGCCAGCAGTCCCCAACTCCCGGGACAGGGTCTTCTTGGGGCCAACGTCCTGACTTTC. This translates into CASSPQLPGQGLLGANVLTF.

The sample holds a few counts of this clonotype. The chain uses TRBV20-1 and TRBJ2-5; D unclear. Per the germline V gene, CDR1 is DFQATT and CDR2 is SNEGSKA (reference sequence). The ends were cut back, 5 bases at V and 1 base at J, with 14 bases in the middle. This CDR3 has 14 residues. The CDR3 protein is CSAVPGTSQETQYF. CDR3 DNA: TGCAGTGCTGTGCCAGGCACATCCCAAGAGACCCAGTACTTC.

This sequence joins TRBV14 and TRBJ2-3; no clear D gene. Trimming stripped 3 bases from V and 4 bases from J, with 11 bases between. CDR3 size: 14 residues. In germline, CDR1 is SGHDN, CDR2 FVKESK. CDR3 amino acids: CASSQNLGPDTQYF. CDR3 DNA: TGTGCCAGCAGCCAGAACCTAGGCCCAGATACGCAGTATTTT.

This clonotype was counted only a few times. The chain uses TRBV7-2 and TRBJ2-3; TRBD2 agrees at 9 bases. V trimming: 2 bases; J trimming: 7 bases; junction bases outside the gene matches: 7. The CDR3 length is 15 residues. CDR1 is SGHTA and CDR2 is FQGNSA in the germline V gene. The DNA of the CDR3 is TGTGCCAGCAGCTTAATGCGGGGGGGTTCGTATACGCAGTATTTT. Its translation is CASSLMRGGSYTQYF.

The gene calls are TRBV7-9 and TRBJ2-7, with D perhaps assigned TRBD1 or TRBD2 (5 bases each). Germline lookup yields CDR1 SEHNR and CDR2 FQNEAQ (reference sequence). The CDR3 contains 15 residues. Trimming pared 5 bases from V and 6 bases from J, leaving 20 bases between. CDR3: CASSRDGRFWFEQYF. DNA for the CDR3: TGTGCCAGCAGCCGGGACGGGCGATTTTGGTTCGAGCAGTACTTC. Full variable domain (outside the CDR3, taken from reference TRBV7-9 and TRBJ2-7): DTGVSQNPRHKITKRGQNVTFRCDPISEHNRLYWYRQTLGQGPEFLTYFQNEAQLEKSRLLSDRFSAERPKGSFSTLEIQRTEQGDSAMYLCASSRDGRFWFEQYFGPGTRLTVT.